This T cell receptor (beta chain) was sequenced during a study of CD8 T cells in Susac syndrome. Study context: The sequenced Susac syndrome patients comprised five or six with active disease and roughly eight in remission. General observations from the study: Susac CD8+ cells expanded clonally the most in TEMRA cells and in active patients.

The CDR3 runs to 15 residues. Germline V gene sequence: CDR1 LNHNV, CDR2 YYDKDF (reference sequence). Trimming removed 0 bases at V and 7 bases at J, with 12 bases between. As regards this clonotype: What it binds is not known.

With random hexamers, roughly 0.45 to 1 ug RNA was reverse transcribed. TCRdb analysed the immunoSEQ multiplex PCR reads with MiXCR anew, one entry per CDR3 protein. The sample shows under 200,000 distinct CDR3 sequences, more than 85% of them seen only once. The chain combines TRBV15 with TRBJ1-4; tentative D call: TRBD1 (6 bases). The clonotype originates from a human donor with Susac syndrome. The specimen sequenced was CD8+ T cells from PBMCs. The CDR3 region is CATSRETGPLEKLFF. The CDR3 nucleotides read TGTGCCACCAGCAGAGAAACAGGGCCCCTTGAAAAACTGTTTTTT.